A single sample gave rise to the 24 T cell receptor beta chains below, sequenced in a study of CD8+ T cells in alopecia areata. The treatment was: oral pan-JAK inhibitor, 5-10 mg twice daily. Extraction of RNA preceded its reverse transcription into cDNA, which served as the sequencing template. TCRdb keeps only in-frame clones here, not all; method: immunoSEQ multiplex PCR. The sample consists of under 250,000 clones, approximately 57% of them appearing once. The material sequenced was CD4+ T cells sorted from blood, taken at week 4, from a patient treated with tofacitinib. These receptors were taken from a human donor with alopecia areata.

In this sample, this clone turned up a few times. This chain connects TRBV2 to TRBJ1-3; D gene ambiguous. The CDR3 loop spans 13 amino acids. Trimming shortened V by 7 bases and J by 0 bases, and 7 bases separated the two germline ends. Germline V lookup: CDR1 SNHLY, CDR2 FYNNEI. CDR3 loop: CASNGVSGNTIYF. Here the CDR3 DNA reads TGTGCCAGCAATGGTGTCTCTGGAAACACCATATATTTT.

This sequence joins TRBV18 and TRBJ2-1; 8 nucleotides line up with TRBD1. The CDR3 covers 13 residues. Trimming at V came to 3 bases and at J to 8 bases, leaving 3 bases not matched to a gene. From germline, CDR1 is KGHSH and CDR2 LQKENI. In DNA form, the CDR3 reads TGTGCCAGCTCACCCCTGACAGGGGATGAGCAGTTCTTC. Translating it yields CASSPLTGDEQFF.

This clone was seen a few times. The CDR3 loop reads CASRQDNYGYTF. The CDR3 coding sequence is TGCGCCAGTAGACAGGACAACTATGGCTACACCTTC. The rearrangement joins TRBV5-1 to TRBJ1-2, with a possible D match to TRBD1 (6 bases). Looked up from germline, CDR1 is SGHRS and CDR2 is YFSETQ. The CDR3 length is 12 residues. V shed 8 bases and J shed 2 bases, with 10 bases lying between them.

The chain's CDR3 is CASGTGASSYTF. The DNA of the CDR3 is TGTGCCAGCGGGACAGGGGCTTCGAGCTACACCTTC. The chain uses TRBV5-6 and TRBJ1-2, with 10 bases lining up with TRBD1. The length of the CDR3 is 12 residues. CDR1 is SGHDT, CDR2 YYEEEE, per germline. With 7 bases clipped from V and 9 bases from J, the junction kept 6 bases outside the gene matches.

The chain links TRBV29-1 to TRBJ2-3; 10 positions match TRBD1. CDR3 length equals 14 residues. V shed 1 base, J shed 7 bases, and the junction held 5 bases outside the gene matches. Germline V gives CDR1 SQVTM, CDR2 ANQGSEA. The CDR3 here is CSVEGDRGSHTQYF. The CDR3 DNA is TGCAGCGTTGAAGGGGACAGGGGATCTCATACGCAGTATTTT.

This chain joins TRBV29-1 and TRBJ1-2, with 10 bases aligning to TRBD1. Trimming removed 6 bases from V and 1 base from J; junction bases left unmatched: 2. This CDR3 has 13 residues. Germline lookup yields CDR1 SQVTM and CDR2 ANQGSEA. In DNA form, the CDR3 reads TGCAGCGTGGGGACAGGGGATAACTATGGCTACACCTTC. This encodes CSVGTGDNYGYTF. Together with reference TRBV29-1 and TRBJ1-2, the CDR3 gives the full variable domain: SAVISQKPSRDICQRGTSLTIQCQVDSQVTMMFWYRQQPGQSLTLIATANQGSEATYESGFVIDKFPISRPNLTFSTLTVSNMSPEDSSIYLCSVGTGDNYGYTFGSGTRLTVV.

V gene TRBV30 combines with J gene TRBJ1-5; weak D call: TRBD1 (5 bases). The CDR3 is 14 residues long. V dropped 3 bases and J dropped 4 bases, with 13 bases sitting between them. Germline CDR1 GTSNPN, CDR2 SVGIG (reference sequence). CDR3 residues: CAWRPTGFNQPQHF. The DNA of the CDR3 is TGTGCCTGGAGACCAACAGGTTTTAATCAGCCCCAGCATTTT.

The chain recombines TRBV11-3 with TRBJ2-5, with 10 bases aligning to TRBD1. The J call may be incorrect, as the DNA end agrees better with TRBJ2-7. From germline, CDR1 is SGHNT and CDR2 YENEEA. The CDR3 totals 13 residues. CDR3 amino acids: CASSPDRGDEQYF. For the CDR3, the DNA is TGTGCCAGCAGCCCGGACAGGGGGGACGAGCAGTACTTC.

The CDR3 DNA is TGTGCCAGCAGCTATCAAGCCTACGAGCAGTACTTC. Encoded protein: CASSYQAYEQYF. This rearrangement joins TRBV2 to TRBJ2-7; D is uncertain. The V end lost 6 bases, the J end lost 2 bases, and 8 bases lay between the germline ends. CDR1 is SNHLY and CDR2 is FYNNEI in the germline V gene. The CDR3 is 12 residues long.

The V gene is TRBV2, the J gene TRBJ2-3; no firm D call. Germline loops: CDR1 SNHLY, CDR2 FYNNEI. Trimming took 9 bases from V and 0 from J, leaving 19 bases between them. The CDR3 is 16 amino acids. CDR3 sequence reads: CARDPKRGISTDTQYF. The CDR3 DNA is TGTGCCAGAGACCCCAAGAGAGGAATTAGCACAGATACGCAGTATTTT.

The chain recombines TRBV30 with TRBJ2-7; a weak D match, TRBD1 (5 bases). The CDR3 has 12 residues. Germline V gene sequence: CDR1 GTSNPN, CDR2 SVGIG (reference sequence). The V gene lost 5 bases and the J gene lost 4 bases, with 12 bases spanning the gap. The CDR3 coding sequence is TGTGCCTGGCAAAGAGACAGTTACGAGCAGTACTTC. It translates to CAWQRDSYEQYF.

The chain carries TRBV14 and TRBJ2-7; D remains ambiguous. V dropped 2 bases and J dropped 0 bases, with 8 bases sitting between them. Per germline, CDR1 SGHDN and CDR2 FVKESK. The CDR3 loop spans 14 amino acids. Here the CDR3 DNA reads TGTGCCAGCAGCCAACAGGTGAGCTCCTACGAGCAGTACTTC. Residues: CASSQQVSSYEQYF.

The genes are TRBV4-3 and TRBJ1-1; D is uncertain. Looked up from germline, CDR1 is LGHNA and CDR2 is YSLEER. Between the trimmed V and J ends, which lost 0 bases and 5 bases, there was a span of 7 bases. The CDR3 runs to 13 residues. The CDR3 DNA is TGCGCCAGCAGCCAAGATATTGGAACTGAAGCTTTCTTT. Its translation is CASSQDIGTEAFF.

The rearrangement uses TRBV29-1 and TRBJ1-1; no firm D call. The CDR3 contains 13 residues. Trimming stripped 6 bases from V and 0 bases from J, with 11 bases between. CDR1 and CDR2 (germline): SQVTM, ANQGSEA. CDR3 DNA: TGCAGCGTGCGTCAACGGCTGAACACTGAAGCTTTCTTT. Protein: CSVRQRLNTEAFF.

Only a few counts were recorded for this clone. The V and J genes are TRBV9 and TRBJ2-1; TRBD2 matches 11 bases. Germline V gene data show CDR1 as SGDLS and CDR2 as YYNGEE. The CDR3 totals 18 residues. The J segment lost 2 bases and the V segment lost 0 bases, leaving 7 bases of the junction unmatched. CDR3 in DNA: TGTGCCAGCAGCGTAGTCCCTAGCGGGGGGCCCGCCTACAATGAGCAGTTCTTC. Translated: CASSVVPSGGPAYNEQFF.

Only a few counts were recorded for this clone. The genes are TRBV15 and TRBJ1-1; D is possibly TRBD1 (5 bases). CDR1 is LNHNV, CDR2 YYDKDF, per germline (reference sequence). Trimming took off 0 bases at V and 7 bases at J, with 9 bases between the two ends. The CDR3 spans 13 residues. Here the CDR3 DNA reads TGTGCCACCAGCAGAGATGGGGACCTTGAAGCTTTCTTT. Residues: CATSRDGDLEAFF.

This clone was observed a few times. The V gene is TRBV2, the J gene TRBJ2-7; D is unclear. This CDR3 comprises 13 residues. Germline CDR1 reads SNHLY; CDR2 reads FYNNEI. Trimming took 7 bases from V and 1 from J, leaving 11 bases between them. The CDR3 DNA reads TGTGCCAGCACTCCCTCGGTATCCTACGAGCAGTACTTC. This gives the protein CASTPSVSYEQYF.

The chain carries TRBV30 and TRBJ1-1; D possibly corresponds to TRBD1 (6 bases). CDR3 size: 13 residues. V gave up 6 bases and J gave up 4 bases, with 15 bases separating them. CDR1 is GTSNPN and CDR2 is SVGIG in the germline V gene (reference sequence). The CDR3 loop reads CACLFRGGTEAFF. CDR3 DNA sequence: TGTGCCTGCCTTTTCAGGGGTGGCACTGAAGCTTTCTTT.

V and J are TRBV7-2 and TRBJ2-3; D is possibly TRBD1 (6 bases). This CDR3 has 14 residues. From germline, CDR1 is SGHTA and CDR2 FQGNSA. V lost 1 base and J 7 bases, leaving 12 bases between the germline ends. CDR3 coding DNA: TGTGCCAGCAGCTTAGTACAGGGTGTACATACGCAGTATTTT. This gives the protein CASSLVQGVHTQYF.

This rearrangement joins TRBV27 to TRBJ1-1; unclear D gene. The CDR3 has 14 amino acids. CDR1 is MNHEY, CDR2 SMNVEV, per germline (reference sequence). The V and J ends lost 6 bases and 5 bases respectively, with 16 bases between them. The CDR3 spells CASRDDVTPTEAFF. In DNA form, the CDR3 reads TGTGCCAGCAGGGATGACGTTACCCCGACTGAAGCTTTCTTT.

The chain couples TRBV30 to TRBJ1-2; D gene uncertain. CDR1 and CDR2 from the germline V gene are GTSNPN and SVGIG (reference sequence). The CDR3 is made up of 13 amino acids. V lost 0 bases, J lost 2 bases, and 7 bases lay in between. The CDR3, as DNA: TGTGCCTGGAGTGTAAGTCAGAACTATGGCTACACCTTC. Translation: CAWSVSQNYGYTF.

The chain links TRBV9 to TRBJ2-1; 9 nucleotides align to TRBD2. V was pared by 0 bases and J by 6 bases, with 10 bases of the junction left unmatched. CDR1 is SGDLS and CDR2 is YYNGEE in the germline V gene. The CDR3 extends over 17 amino acids. The DNA of the CDR3 is TGTGCCAGCAGCGTAGATGCGGGGGGGCGTCTATTCAATGAGCAGTTCTTC. As protein: CASSVDAGGRLFNEQFF.

This sequence joins TRBV30 and TRBJ2-7; D is tentatively TRBD1 or TRBD2 (5 bases each). CDR3 length: 14 residues. Germline V gene lookup returns CDR1 GTSNPN and CDR2 SVGIG (reference sequence). V lost 2 bases and J 0 bases, leaving 11 bases between the germline ends. The CDR3 sequence is CAWSRGPGSYEQYF. DNA for the CDR3: TGTGCCTGGAGTCGGGGCCCTGGCTCCTACGAGCAGTACTTC.

In regard to this clone: Being one base from a much bigger clone, this may be a read error. This sample includes further DNA sequences coding for the same CDR3. The chain uses TRBV7-2 and TRBJ2-5; D unresolved. Trimming pared 2 bases from V and 2 bases from J, leaving 0 bases between. This CDR3 is 11 amino acids long. Per germline, CDR1 SGHTA and CDR2 FQGNSA. DNA for the CDR3: TGTGCCAGCAGCTTACAAGAGACCCAGTACTTC. Its translation is CASSLQETQYF.